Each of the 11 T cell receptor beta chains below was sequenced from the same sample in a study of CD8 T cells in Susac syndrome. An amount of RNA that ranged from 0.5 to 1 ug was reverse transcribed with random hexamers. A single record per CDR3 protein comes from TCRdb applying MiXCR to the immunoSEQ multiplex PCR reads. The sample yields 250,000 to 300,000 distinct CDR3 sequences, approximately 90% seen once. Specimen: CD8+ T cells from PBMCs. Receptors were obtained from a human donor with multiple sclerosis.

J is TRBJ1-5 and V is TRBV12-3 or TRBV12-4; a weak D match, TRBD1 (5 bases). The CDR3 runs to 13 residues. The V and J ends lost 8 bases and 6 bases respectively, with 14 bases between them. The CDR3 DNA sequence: TGTGCCAGCGTCGGGGCTTTTGGTCAGCCCCAGCATTTT. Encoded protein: CASVGAFGQPQHF.

CDR3 DNA sequence: TGTGCCAGCAGCCCGCATGGAATAAGCTCCTACAATGAGCAGTTCTTC. Translated: CASSPHGISSYNEQFF. The genes are TRBV12-3 or TRBV12-4 and TRBJ2-1; no reliable D call. This CDR3 is 16 amino acids long. V was clipped by 6 bases and J by 0 bases, with 15 bases between them.

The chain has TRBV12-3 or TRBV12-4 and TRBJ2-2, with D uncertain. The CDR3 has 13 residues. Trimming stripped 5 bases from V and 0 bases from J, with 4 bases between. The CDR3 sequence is CASSPPNTGELFF. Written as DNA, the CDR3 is TGTGCCAGCAGTCCACCGAACACCGGGGAGCTGTTTTTT.

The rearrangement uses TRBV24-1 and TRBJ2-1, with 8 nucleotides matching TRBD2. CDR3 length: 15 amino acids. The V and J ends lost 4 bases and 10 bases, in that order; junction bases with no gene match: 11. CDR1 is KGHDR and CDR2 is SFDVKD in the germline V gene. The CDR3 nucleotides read TGTGCCACCAGTGAAATAGCGGGAAGTTCACAGGAGCAGTTCTTC. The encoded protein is CATSEIAGSSQEQFF.

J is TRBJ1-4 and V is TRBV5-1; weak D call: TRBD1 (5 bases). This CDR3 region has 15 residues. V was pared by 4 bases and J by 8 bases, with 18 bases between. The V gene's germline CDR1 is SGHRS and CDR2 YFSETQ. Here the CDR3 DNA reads TGCGCCAGCAGCAACTCAGACCGGGACGGCGAAAAACTGTTTTTT. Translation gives CASSNSDRDGEKLFF.

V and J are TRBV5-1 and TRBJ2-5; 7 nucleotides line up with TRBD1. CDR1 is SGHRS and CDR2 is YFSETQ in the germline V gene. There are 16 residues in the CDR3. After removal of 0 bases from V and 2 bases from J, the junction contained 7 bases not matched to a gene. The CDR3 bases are TGCGCCAGCAGCTTGGAAATAGGACAGGCTCAAGAGACCCAGTACTTC. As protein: CASSLEIGQAQETQYF.

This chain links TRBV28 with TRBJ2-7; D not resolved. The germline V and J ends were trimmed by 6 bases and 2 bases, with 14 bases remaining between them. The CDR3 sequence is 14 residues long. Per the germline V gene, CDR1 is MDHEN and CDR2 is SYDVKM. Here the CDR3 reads CASSPVETAYEQYF. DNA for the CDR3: TGTGCCAGCAGCCCAGTCGAGACCGCCTACGAGCAGTACTTC.

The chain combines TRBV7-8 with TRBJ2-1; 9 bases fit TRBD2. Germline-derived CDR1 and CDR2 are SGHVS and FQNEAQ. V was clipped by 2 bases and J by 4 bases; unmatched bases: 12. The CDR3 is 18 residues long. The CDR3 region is CASSLRGHGTSIYNEQFF. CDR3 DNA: TGTGCCAGCAGCTTAAGGGGACATGGGACTAGCATATACAATGAGCAGTTCTTC. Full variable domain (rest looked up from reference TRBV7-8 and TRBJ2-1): GAGVSQSPRYKVAKRGQDVALRCDPISGHVSLFWYQQALGQGPEFLTYFQNEAQLDKSGLPSDRFFAERPEGSVSTLKIQRTQQEDSAVYLCASSLRGHGTSIYNEQFFGPGTRLTVL.

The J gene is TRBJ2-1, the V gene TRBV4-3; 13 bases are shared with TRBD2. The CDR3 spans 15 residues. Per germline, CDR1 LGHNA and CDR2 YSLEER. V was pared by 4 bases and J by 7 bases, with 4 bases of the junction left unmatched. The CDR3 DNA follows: TGCGCCAGCAGCCCCGGGACTAGCGGGATGAATGAGCAGTTCTTC. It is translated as CASSPGTSGMNEQFF.

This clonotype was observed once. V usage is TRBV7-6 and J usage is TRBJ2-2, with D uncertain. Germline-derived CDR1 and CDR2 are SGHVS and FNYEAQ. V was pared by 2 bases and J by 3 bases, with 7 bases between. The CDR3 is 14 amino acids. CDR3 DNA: TGTGCCAGCAGCTTACAGATGTACACCGGGGAGCTGTTTTTT. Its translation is CASSLQMYTGELFF.

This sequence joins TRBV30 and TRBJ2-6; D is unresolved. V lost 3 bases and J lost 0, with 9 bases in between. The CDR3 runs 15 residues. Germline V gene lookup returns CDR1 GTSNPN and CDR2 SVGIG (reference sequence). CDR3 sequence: CAWSAEVSGANVLTF. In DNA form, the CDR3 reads TGTGCCTGGAGCGCGGAAGTCTCTGGGGCCAACGTCCTGACTTTC.